The clone carrying this TCR beta chain was seen only once. This sample includes further DNA sequences coding for the same CDR3. Only in-frame clones appear in the TCRdb table, and some are missing; sequencing was by immunoSEQ multiplex PCR. The data hold 50,000 to 55,000 clones, with approximately 89% observed a single time. CDR1 LNHNV and CDR2 YYDKDF come from the germline V gene (reference sequence). Trimming shortened V by 0 bases and J by 6 bases, and 6 bases separated the two germline ends. This CDR3 region has 13 residues. These data are taken from a study of control samples from healthy donors and cancer patients.

The sequence was collected from a man aged 35-49 years with colorectal cancer. Sequencing was done on a sample of PBMCs. V and J are TRBV15 and TRBJ1-5; no definite D call. The CDR3 reads CATSRDTGQPQHF. CDR3 nucleotides: TGTGCCACCAGCAGAGATACCGGTCAGCCCCAGCATTTT.